Detailed here is one T cell receptor (beta chain). This clone was seen more than once but under ten times. It has no known antigen specificity. No base qualities exist here, and no much larger clone lies one base off it. This sample was taken from a study of cytomegalovirus exposure and HLA in healthy donors (dated by TCRdb to 2016 to 2017). The study in broad terms: An earlier analysis of 587 of the donors reported 250 to 350 Gb of sequence data and 117 million unique TCR beta sequences obtained from about 179 million T cells. A separate validation cohort of 100 to 150 different subjects was used in addition to the roughly 700-subject first cohort. Among the roughly 400 genotyped donors, 75% to 90% belonged to the genetic ancestry cluster associated with self-reported Caucasian donors. An earlier analysis of 587 of the donors applied high-throughput TCR beta sequencing to assess whether each TCR beta V gene segment acted as functional or pseudogenic. Both class I and class II loci were covered by HLA typing, at four-digit resolution. About 300 gigabases of sequencing data and 78 million or so unique TCR sequences were included in an early release covering about 620 HLA-typed donors. Every discovery cohort repertoire had been produced on one sequencing platform. Donor age, sex, ethnicity and CMV serostatus were compiled alongside the repertoire data. The number of donors typed differed by locus, with roughly 629-640 for A, B, C, DRB1 and DQB1, roughly 550 for DQA1, 606 for DPA1, and 472 for DPB1. Among approximately 370 genotyped donors of the cohort, an average of roughly 230,000 unique TCR beta nucleotide sequences was sequenced per donor, of which about 18% were non-productive. In a later genetic analysis, genome-wide SNP genotypes for about 65% of the roughly 670 donors were used, and that subset was treated as a discovery cohort. In a later analysis, previously published TCR beta repertoires from about 670 donors were re-analyzed and high-resolution HLA genotyping was added so that TCR occurrence patterns could be studied. Four or five DR-DQ haplotypes were handled as single units for association and clustering, since linkage in the cohort was strong. High-throughput TCR immunosequencing, statistical association of individual TCRs with disease status, and machine learning were combined to predict cytomegalovirus infection status. The study was designed to test whether signatures of past pathogen exposure could be identified by cataloging public T cell receptors. Rather than using new phenotypic data, the later analysis identified candidate immune exposures from TCR beta sequences and from how often those sequences occurred across donors. Using immunosequencing, the study profiled T cell repertoires from roughly 650 subjects and related those repertoires to cytomegalovirus serostatus.

Results the study describes overall, beyond this receptor: Compared with the approximately 670-donor mean, donors in an Asian-associated ancestry cluster had fewer N-insertions in productive TCRs, according to a later genetic analysis. A further reported finding was that TCR beta sequences accurately predicted the HLA-A and HLA-B alleles for most subjects in the first cohort. A later genetic analysis associated a missense DCLRE1C variant with V-gene and J-gene trimming of TCR beta chains, and an independent cohort replicated the association. Broadly in line with IMGT annotations, most TCR beta V segments showed up in productive rearrangements about 87% or about 30% of the time in an earlier analysis of a few hundred of the donors. In vitro tests confirmed that a few of the cytomegalovirus-associated TCR beta chains recognize cytomegalovirus antigens. A group of highly shared sequence variants was considered likely to be a technical artifact of the sequencing pipeline. When HLA alleles, especially DR and DQ, strongly co-occurred, attributing TCR associations to individual alleles was difficult. Roughly uniform sequencing depth across donors was assumed in presence/absence analyses, although this assumption may not hold. In the study, around 150 TCR beta chains were listed as associated with cytomegalovirus. According to a later analysis, TCR association rates differed among HLA loci, with DRB1 alleles showing the most associated TCRs and HLA-C alleles showing the fewest. Correlated functional status among segregating V segments might be attributable to linkage disequilibrium, but an unknown experimental factor could not be ruled out. According to a later analysis, most CMV-associated TCR beta chains appeared to be HLA-restricted, and the HLA associations seemed to be driven largely by CMV exposure. According to the authors, the approach could potentially be generalized to other disease states and immunological phenotypes. At a false discovery rate of 0.05, a later analysis linked under 20,000 TCR beta sequences to specific HLA alleles. In this cohort, only TCR beta chains were sequenced, and detectable features were limited by the absence of alpha or paired-chain data. Most TCR sequences were observed very rarely across donors, whereas some public TCRs were present in many individuals. The earlier analysis of 587 of the donors excluded around 17 rarely observed V segments, including chromosome 9 orphons, because counts were too low. Compared with equally common non-associated chains, HLA-associated TCR beta chains in a later analysis were more clonally expanded and had lower generation probabilities. CMV serostatus was the only immune exposure information available for the cohort. HLA typing was unavailable for some donors at each locus, so association tests used only the typed subset. The classifier was reported to diagnose cytomegalovirus status with high specificity and sensitivity in both the original cohort and the validation cohort. According to a later analysis, parvovirus B19, influenza, CMV and Epstein-Barr virus appeared linked to several top co-occurrence clusters.

Library generation was performed with the immunoSEQ multiplex PCR assay. The multiplex PCR relied on a mix of 60 forward primers for TCR Vbeta segments and 13 reverse primers for TCR Jbeta segments. Amplification of the CDR3 region of rearranged TCR beta genes was performed with a multiplex PCR assay on genomic DNA. The amplified TCR beta libraries were sequenced on the Illumina HiSeq System as 87-base-pair reads. The study's own analysis went as follows. In a later analysis, about 80 million unique TCR beta chains were counted across the 500 to 850 repertoires, and some 10 million of these chains were shared by at least two donors. Raw reads were error-corrected and collapsed into unique sequences by a nearest-neighbor algorithm in which closely related sequences were merged to remove PCR and sequencing errors. To assign V, D and J gene segments, CDR3 sequences were aligned to IMGT reference sequences. For a sequence to be retained, a match of at least six nucleotides was required to both a V gene segment and a J gene segment. A rearrangement counted as productive if the CDR3 had no stop codons and remained in frame with V and J, and every other rearrangement counted as non-productive. Following IMGT convention, CDR3 was defined as the stretch from the second conserved V-encoded cysteine up to the conserved J-encoded phenylalanine. Sequences without an unambiguous match to a single V gene segment were excluded from the earlier analysis of a few hundred of the donors. An earlier analysis of a few hundred of the donors classified V segments as functional when productive rearrangements were above 56.7% and as segregating when the standard deviation between donors was above 5%. To diagnose cytomegalovirus status from the catalog of TCR beta chain sequences, a statistical classification framework was built. A later analysis assigned V and J genes by comparing TCR nucleotide sequences with IMGT/GENE-DB human TR gene sequences. Using the TCRdist pipeline, a later analysis assigned CDR3 sequences along with most-parsimonious VDJ recombination scenarios. A later analysis defined each TCR beta chain by its CDR3 amino acid sequence plus V-gene family, and excluded reads lacking a unique V-gene family. As a way to deal with suspected cross-contamination and a sequencing artifact, a later analysis dropped 450 to 700 nucleotide sequences that were highly shared and had low generation probability. A later analysis calculated a clonal expansion index for each public chain from normalized within-repertoire ranks of inferred template counts. A later analysis computed generation probabilities with a VDJ recombination model fitted to out-of-frame rearrangements, and checked the results against IGoR. A later analysis scored TCR-TCR, TCR-HLA and TCR-CMV co-occurrence with hypergeometric tests, applying a repertoire-size bias correction to TCR pairs. In a later analysis, false discovery rates were estimated by permuting HLA or CMV assignments 20 times. A later analysis grouped co-occurring TCRs with DBSCAN, adding TCRdist sequence similarity when clustering within HLA-allele-positive subsets. For co-occurrence clustering, repertoires with fewer than 30,000 or more than 120,000 public chains were excluded, along with five or six repertoires with anomalous nucleotide sharing. TCRdb obtained this table from immuneACCESS and retained in-frame rearrangements with V and J assigned. These tables miss some clones; where compared with another copy, unresolved V genes account for less than half of the shortfall, and the remainder is unexplained. For V, J and clone size, that table is used; D and trimming come from the DNA. The sample contains some 200,000 clones, approximately 70% of them found a single time. Roughly 2.5% of the sample is in the top ten clones.

The cohort comprised hundreds of healthy bone marrow donors. At the time of sampling, all cohort members were nominally healthy, though unrecorded immune exposures were likely present. The donor tested CMV seropositive, placing the donor among the 289 seropositive members of the cohort. Every donor gave a peripheral blood sample, and the peripheral blood mononuclear cells from that sample were used for TCR beta sequencing. Genomic DNA was extracted from the blood cell samples with the Qiagen DNeasy Blood Extraction Kit. The clonotype comes from a man aged 35-49 years in good health and CMV-seropositive. Sequences were obtained from PBMCs.

In nucleotide form, the sequence is TGTGCCAGCAGTGTGGACAGAATCTACAATGAGCAGTTCTTC. It codes for CASSVDRIYNEQFF. In this chain, TRBV2 is recombined with TRBJ2-1; perhaps TRBD1 is the D gene, with 6 bases matching. Deletion took 4 bases off V and 3 bases off J, with a span of 10 bases between the germline ends. Based on the germline V gene, the CDR1 and CDR2 sequences are SNHLY and FYNNEI. Its CDR3 holds 14 amino acids, cysteine through phenylalanine. Solely the CDR3 DNA is kept, with 42 bases framed from the first base. When the CDR3 is completed using the reference TRBV2 and TRBJ2-1 genes on either side, the full variable domain is EPEVTQTPSHQVTQMGQEVILRCVPISNHLYFYWYRQILGQKVEFLVSFYNNEISEKSEIFDDQFSVERPDGSNFTLKIRSTKLEDSAMYFCASSVDRIYNEQFFGPGTRLTVL.